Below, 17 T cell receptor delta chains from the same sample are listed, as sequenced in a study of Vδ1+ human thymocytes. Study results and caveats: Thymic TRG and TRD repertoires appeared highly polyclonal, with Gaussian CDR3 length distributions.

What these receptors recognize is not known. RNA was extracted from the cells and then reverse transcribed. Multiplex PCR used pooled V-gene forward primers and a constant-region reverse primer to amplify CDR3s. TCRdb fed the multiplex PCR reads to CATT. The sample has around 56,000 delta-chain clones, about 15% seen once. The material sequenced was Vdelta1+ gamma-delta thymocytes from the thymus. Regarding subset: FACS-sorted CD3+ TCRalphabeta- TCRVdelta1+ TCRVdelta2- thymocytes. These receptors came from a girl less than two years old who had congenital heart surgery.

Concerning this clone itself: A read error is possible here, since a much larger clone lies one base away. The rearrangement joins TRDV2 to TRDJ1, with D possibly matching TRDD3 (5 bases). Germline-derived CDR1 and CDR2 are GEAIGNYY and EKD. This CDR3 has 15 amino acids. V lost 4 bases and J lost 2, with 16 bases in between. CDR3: CACDIMGFLTDKLIF. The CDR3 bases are TGTGCCTGTGATATTATGGGGTTTCTAACCGATAAACTCATCTTT.

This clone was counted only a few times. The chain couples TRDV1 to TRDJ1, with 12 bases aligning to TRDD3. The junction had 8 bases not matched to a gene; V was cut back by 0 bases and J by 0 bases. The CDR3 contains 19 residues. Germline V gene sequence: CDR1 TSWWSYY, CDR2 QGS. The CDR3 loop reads CALGELSGGYAPYTDKLIF. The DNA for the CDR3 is TGTGCTCTTGGGGAACTCTCTGGGGGATACGCTCCGTACACCGATAAACTCATCTTT.

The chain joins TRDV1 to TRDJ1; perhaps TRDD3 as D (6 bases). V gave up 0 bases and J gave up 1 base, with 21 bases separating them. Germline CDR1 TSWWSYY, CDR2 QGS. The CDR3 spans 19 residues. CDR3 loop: CALGELGTTIGGRTDKLIF. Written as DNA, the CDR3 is TGTGCTCTTGGGGAACTTGGAACTACAATTGGGGGGCGCACCGATAAACTCATCTTT.

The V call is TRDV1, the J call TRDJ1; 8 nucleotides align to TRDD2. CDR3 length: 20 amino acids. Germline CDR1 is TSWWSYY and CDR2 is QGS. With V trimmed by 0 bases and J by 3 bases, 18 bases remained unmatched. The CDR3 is CALGELSTDGLPKGADKLIF. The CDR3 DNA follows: TGTGCTCTTGGGGAACTTTCAACCGATGGCCTTCCTAAAGGCGCCGATAAACTCATCTTT.

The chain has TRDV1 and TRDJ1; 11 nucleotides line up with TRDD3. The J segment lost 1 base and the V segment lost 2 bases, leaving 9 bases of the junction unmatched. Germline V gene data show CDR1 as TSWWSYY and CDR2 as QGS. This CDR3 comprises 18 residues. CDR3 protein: CALGEEHWGIRGTDKLIF. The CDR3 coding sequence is TGTGCTCTTGGGGAAGAGCACTGGGGGATAAGAGGCACCGATAAACTCATCTTT.

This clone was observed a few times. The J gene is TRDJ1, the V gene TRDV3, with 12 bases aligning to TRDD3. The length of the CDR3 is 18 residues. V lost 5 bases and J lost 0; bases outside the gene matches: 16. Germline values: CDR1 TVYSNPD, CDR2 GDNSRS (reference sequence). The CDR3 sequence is CAPLSQSTGGYYTDKLIF. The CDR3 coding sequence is TGTGCCCCCCTCAGCCAATCAACTGGGGGATACTACACCGATAAACTCATCTTT.

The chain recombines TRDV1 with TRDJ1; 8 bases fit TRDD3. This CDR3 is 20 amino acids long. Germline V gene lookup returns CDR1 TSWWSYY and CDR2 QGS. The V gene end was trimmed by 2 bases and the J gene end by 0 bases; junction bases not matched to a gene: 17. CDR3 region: CALGEGFRTSGGRYTDKLIF. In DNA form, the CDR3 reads TGTGCTCTTGGGGAAGGGTTCAGGACCTCTGGGGGACGGTACACCGATAAACTCATCTTT.

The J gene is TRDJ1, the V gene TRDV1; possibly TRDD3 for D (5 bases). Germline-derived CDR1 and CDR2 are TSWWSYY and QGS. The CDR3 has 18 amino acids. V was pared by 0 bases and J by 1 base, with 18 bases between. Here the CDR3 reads CALGELAPLLDSTDKLIF. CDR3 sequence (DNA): TGTGCTCTTGGGGAACTAGCCCCTTTACTGGACAGCACCGATAAACTCATCTTT.

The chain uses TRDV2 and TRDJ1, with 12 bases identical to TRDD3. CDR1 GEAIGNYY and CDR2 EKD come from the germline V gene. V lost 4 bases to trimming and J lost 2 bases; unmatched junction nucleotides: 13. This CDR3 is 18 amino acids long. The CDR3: CACEVLWGIRGPTDKLIF. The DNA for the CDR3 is TGTGCCTGTGAGGTTCTCTGGGGGATACGCGGCCCTACCGATAAACTCATCTTT.

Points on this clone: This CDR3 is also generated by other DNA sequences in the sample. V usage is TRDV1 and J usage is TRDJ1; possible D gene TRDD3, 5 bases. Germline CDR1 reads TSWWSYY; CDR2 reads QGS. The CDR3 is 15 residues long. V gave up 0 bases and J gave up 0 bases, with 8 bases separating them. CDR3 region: CALGELRINTDKLIF. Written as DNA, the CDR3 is TGTGCTCTTGGGGAACTAAGGATAAACACCGATAAACTCATCTTT.

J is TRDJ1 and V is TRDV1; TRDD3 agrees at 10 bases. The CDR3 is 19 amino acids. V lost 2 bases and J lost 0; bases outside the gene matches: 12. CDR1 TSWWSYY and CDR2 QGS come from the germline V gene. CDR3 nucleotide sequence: TGTGCTCTTGGGGAAGTCTCTCTGGGGGATAAAATTTACACCGATAAACTCATCTTT. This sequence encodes CALGEVSLGDKIYTDKLIF.

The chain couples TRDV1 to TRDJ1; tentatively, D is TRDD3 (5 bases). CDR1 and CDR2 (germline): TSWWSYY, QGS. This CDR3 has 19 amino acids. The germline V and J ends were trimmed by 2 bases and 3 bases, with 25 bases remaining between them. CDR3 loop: CALGEEPRYWIKGADKLIF. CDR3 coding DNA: TGTGCTCTTGGGGAAGAGCCTAGGTACTGGATTAAAGGCGCCGATAAACTCATCTTT.

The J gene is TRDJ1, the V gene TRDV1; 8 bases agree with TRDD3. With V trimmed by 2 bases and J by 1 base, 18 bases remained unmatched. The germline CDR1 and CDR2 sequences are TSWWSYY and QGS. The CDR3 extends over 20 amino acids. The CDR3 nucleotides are TGTGCTCTTGGGGAAAGTTCCCTAACGGGGACTGGGGGTTCCACCGATAAACTCATCTTT. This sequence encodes CALGESSLTGTGGSTDKLIF.

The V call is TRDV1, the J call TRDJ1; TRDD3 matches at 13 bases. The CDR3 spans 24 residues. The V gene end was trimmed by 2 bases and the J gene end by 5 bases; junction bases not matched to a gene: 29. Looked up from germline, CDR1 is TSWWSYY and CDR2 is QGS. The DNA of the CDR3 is TGTGCTCTTGGGGAAACCAGCTCCCACTACTTACTGGGGGATACGCATGCTGATTGTGATAAACTCATCTTT. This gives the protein CALGETSSHYLLGDTHADCDKLIF.

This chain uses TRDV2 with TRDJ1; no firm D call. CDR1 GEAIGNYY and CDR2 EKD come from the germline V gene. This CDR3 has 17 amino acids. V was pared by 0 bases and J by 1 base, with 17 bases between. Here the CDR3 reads CACDTSRGGRRTDKLIF. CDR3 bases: TGTGCCTGTGACACCAGCCGGGGTGGGAGGCGCACCGATAAACTCATCTTT.

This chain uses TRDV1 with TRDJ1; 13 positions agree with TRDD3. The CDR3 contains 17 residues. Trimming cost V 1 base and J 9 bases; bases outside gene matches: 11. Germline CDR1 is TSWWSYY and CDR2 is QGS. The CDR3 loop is CALGEQPWTGGYGELIF. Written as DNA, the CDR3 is TGTGCTCTTGGGGAACAGCCTTGGACTGGGGGATACGGGGAACTCATCTTT.

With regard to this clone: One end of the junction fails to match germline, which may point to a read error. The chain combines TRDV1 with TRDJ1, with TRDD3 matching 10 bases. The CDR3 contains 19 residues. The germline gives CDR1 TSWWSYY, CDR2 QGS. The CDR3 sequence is CALGEEPYWGILHADRLIF. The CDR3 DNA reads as TGTGCTCTTGGGGAAGAACCGTACTGGGGGATCTTGCACGCCGATAGACTCATCTTT.